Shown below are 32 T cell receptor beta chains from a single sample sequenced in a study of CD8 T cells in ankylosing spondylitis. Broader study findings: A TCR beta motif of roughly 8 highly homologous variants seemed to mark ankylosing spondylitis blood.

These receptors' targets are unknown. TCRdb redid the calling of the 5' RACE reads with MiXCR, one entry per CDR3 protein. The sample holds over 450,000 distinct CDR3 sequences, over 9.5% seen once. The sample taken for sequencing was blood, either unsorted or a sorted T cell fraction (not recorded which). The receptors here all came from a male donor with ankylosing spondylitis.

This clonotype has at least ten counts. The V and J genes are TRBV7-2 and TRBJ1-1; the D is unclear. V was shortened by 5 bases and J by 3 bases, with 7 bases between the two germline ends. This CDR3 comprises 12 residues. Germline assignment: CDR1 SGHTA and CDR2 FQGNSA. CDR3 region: CASSVTYTEAFF. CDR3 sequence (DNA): TGTGCCAGCAGCGTCACCTACACTGAAGCTTTCTTT.

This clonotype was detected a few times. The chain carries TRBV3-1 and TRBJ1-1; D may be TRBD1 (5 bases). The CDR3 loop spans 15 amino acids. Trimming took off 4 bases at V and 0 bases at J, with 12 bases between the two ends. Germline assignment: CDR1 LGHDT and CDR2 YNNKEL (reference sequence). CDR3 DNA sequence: TGTGCCAGCAGCCCTCCGGGGCACTTGAACACTGAAGCTTTCTTT. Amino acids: CASSPPGHLNTEAFF. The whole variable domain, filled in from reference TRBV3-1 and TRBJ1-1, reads DTAVSQTPKYLVTQMGNDKSIKCEQNLGHDTMYWYKQDSKKFLKIMFSYNNKELIINETVPNRFSPKSPDKAHLNLHINSLELGDSAVYFCASSPPGHLNTEAFFGQGTRLTVV.

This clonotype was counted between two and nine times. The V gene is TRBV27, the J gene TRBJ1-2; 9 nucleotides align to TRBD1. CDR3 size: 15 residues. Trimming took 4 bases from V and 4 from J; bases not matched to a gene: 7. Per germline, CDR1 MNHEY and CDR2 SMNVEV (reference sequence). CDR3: CASSSTGGRGYGYTF. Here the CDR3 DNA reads TGTGCCAGCAGTTCCACAGGGGGCAGGGGCTATGGCTACACCTTC.

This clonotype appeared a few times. CDR3 amino acids: CSATNNEQFF. In DNA form, the CDR3 reads TGCAGTGCCACAAACAATGAGCAGTTCTTC. The chain combines TRBV20-1 with TRBJ2-1; no clear D gene. The CDR3 runs 10 residues. Trimming shortened V by 6 bases and J by 5 bases, and 5 bases separated the two germline ends. Germline V CDR1 and CDR2: DFQATT, SNEGSKA (reference sequence).

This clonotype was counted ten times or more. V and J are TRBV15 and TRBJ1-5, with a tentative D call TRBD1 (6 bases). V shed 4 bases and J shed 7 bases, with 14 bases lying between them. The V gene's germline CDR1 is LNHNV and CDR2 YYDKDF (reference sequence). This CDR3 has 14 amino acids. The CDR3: CATSNLQGSQPQHF. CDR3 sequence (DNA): TGTGCCACCAGCAATTTACAGGGCTCCCAGCCCCAGCATTTT.

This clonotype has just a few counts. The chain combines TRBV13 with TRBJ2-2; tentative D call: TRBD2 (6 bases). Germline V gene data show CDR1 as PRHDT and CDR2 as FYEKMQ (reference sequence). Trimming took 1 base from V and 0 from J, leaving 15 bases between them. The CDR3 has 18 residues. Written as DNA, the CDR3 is TGTGCCAGCAGCTTAGCCGGGAGTCTTATCTCGAACACCGGGGAGCTGTTTTTT. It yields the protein CASSLAGSLISNTGELFF.

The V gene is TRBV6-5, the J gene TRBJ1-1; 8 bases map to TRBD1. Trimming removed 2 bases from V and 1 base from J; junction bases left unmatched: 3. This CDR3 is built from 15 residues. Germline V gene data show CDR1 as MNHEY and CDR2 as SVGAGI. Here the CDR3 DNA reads TGTGCCAGCAGTTACAATGGACAGGGGAACACTGAAGCTTTCTTT. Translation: CASSYNGQGNTEAFF.

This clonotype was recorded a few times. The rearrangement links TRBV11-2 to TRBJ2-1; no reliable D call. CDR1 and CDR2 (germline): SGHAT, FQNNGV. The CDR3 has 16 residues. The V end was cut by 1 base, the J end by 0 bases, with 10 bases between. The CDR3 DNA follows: TGTGCCAGCAGCTTAGGAAGCGTGGGCTCCTACAATGAGCAGTTCTTC. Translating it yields CASSLGSVGSYNEQFF.

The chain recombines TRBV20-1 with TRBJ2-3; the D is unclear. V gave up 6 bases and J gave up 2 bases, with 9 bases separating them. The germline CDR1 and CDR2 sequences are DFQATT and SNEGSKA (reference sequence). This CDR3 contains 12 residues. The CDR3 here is CSAGEPTDTQYF. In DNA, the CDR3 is TGCAGTGCAGGCGAACCCACAGATACGCAGTATTTT.

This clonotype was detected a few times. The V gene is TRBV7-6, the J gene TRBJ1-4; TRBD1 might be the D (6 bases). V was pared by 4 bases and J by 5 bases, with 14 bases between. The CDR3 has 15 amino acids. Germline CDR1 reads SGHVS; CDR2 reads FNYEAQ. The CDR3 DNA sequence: TGTGCCAGCAGCTCCAAGGGGGGGATAAATGAAAAACTGTTTTTT. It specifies CASSSKGGINEKLFF.

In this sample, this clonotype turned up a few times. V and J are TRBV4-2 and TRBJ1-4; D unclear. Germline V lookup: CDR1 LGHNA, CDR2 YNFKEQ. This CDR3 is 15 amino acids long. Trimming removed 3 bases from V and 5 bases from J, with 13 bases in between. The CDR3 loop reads CASSQTGSRNEKLFF. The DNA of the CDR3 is TGTGCCAGCAGCCAGACCGGGAGTCGGAATGAAAAACTGTTTTTT.

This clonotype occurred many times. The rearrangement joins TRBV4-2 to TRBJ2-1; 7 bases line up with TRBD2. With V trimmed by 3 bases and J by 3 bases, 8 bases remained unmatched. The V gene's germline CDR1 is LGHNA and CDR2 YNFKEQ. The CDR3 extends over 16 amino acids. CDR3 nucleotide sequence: TGTGCCAGCAGCCAGGAAATCCGGGACTACTACAATGAGCAGTTCTTC. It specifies CASSQEIRDYYNEQFF.

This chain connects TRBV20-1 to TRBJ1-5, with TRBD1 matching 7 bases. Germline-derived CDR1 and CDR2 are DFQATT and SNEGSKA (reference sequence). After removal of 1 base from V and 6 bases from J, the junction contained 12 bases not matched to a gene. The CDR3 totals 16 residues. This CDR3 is CSARGRQGGWVQPQHF. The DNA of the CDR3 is TGCAGTGCTAGAGGACGACAGGGTGGGTGGGTTCAGCCCCAGCATTTT.

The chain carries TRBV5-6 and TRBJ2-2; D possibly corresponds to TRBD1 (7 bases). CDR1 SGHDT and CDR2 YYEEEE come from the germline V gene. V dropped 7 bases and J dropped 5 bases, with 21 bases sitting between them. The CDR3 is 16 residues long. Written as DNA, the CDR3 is TGTGCCAGCTCGAAAGGGGGGCCAGGGGGTACCGGGGAGCTGTTTTTT. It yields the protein CASSKGGPGGTGELFF.

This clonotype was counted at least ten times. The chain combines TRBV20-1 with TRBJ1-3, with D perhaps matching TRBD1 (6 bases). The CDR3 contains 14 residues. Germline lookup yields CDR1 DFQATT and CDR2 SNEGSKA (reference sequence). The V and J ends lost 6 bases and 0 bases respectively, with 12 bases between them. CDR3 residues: CSARDTRSGNTIYF. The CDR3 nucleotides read TGCAGTGCCAGGGACACCCGCTCTGGAAACACCATATATTTT.

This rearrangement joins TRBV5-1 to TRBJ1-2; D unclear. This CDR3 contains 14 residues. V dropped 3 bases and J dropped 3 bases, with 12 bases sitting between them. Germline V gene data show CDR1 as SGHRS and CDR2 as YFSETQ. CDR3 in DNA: TGCGCCAGCAGCTCCCCGGAAGGGCACTATGGCTACACCTTC. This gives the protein CASSSPEGHYGYTF.

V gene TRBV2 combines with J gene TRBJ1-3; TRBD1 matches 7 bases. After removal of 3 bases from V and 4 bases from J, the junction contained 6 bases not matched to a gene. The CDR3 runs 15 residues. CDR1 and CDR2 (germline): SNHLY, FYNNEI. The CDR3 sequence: CASSDQGVRGNTIYF. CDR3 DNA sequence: TGTGCCAGCAGTGATCAGGGGGTACGAGGAAACACCATATATTTT.

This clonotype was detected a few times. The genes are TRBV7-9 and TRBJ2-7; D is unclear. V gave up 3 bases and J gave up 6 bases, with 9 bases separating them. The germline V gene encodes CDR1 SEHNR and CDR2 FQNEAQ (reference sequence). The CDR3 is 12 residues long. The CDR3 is CASSLEVGEQYF. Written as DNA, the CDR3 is TGTGCCAGCAGCTTGGAAGTCGGCGAGCAGTACTTC.

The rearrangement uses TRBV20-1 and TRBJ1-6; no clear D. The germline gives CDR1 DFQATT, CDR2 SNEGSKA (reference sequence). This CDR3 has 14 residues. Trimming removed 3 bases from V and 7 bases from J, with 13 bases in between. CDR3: CSASAVFWNSPLHF. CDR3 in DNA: TGCAGTGCTAGTGCAGTCTTTTGGAATTCACCCCTCCACTTT.

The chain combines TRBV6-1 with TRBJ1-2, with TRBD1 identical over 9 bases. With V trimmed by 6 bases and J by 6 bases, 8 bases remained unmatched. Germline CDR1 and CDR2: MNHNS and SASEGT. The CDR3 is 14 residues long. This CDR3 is CASSAAGQGNGYTF. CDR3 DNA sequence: TGTGCCAGCAGCGCTGCGGGACAGGGCAATGGCTACACCTTC.

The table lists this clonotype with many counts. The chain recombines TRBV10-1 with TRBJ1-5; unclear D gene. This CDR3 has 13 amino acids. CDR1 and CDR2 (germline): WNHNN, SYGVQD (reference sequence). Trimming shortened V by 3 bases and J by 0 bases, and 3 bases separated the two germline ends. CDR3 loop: CASSDYSNQPQHF. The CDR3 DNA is TGCGCCAGCAGTGATTATAGCAATCAGCCCCAGCATTTT.

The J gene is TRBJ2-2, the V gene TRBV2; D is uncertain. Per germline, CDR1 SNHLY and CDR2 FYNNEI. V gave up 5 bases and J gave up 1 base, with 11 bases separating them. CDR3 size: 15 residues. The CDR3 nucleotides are TGTGCCAGCAGTCCGATAGGCCGGAACACCGGGGAGCTGTTTTTT. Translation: CASSPIGRNTGELFF.

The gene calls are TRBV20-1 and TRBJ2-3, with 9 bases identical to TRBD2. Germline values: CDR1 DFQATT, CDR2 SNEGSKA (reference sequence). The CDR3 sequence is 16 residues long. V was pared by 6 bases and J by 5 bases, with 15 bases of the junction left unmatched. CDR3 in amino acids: CSAQAGLAGRGDTQYF. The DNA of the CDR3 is TGCAGTGCCCAGGCGGGGCTAGCGGGAAGAGGAGATACGCAGTATTTT.

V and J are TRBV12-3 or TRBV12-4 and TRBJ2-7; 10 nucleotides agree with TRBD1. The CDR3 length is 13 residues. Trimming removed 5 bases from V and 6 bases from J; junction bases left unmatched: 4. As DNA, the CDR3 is TGTGCCAGCAGTCCGGGACAGGGGTTCGAGCAGTACGTC. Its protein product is CASSPGQGFEQYV.

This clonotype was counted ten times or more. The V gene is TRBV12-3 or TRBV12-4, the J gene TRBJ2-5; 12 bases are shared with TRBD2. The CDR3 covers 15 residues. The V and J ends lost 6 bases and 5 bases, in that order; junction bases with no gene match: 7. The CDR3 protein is CASSLGLAGLETQYF. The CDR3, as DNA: TGTGCCAGCAGCCTCGGACTAGCGGGACTTGAGACCCAGTACTTC.

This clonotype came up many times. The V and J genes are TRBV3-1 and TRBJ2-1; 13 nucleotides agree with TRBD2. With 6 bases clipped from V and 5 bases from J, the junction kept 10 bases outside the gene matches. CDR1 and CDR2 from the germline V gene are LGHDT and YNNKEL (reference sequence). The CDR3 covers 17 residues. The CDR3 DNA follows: TGTGCCAGCAGTCAGGGGGGTGGGACTAGCGGGAACAATGAGCAGTTCTTC. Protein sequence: CASSQGGGTSGNNEQFF.

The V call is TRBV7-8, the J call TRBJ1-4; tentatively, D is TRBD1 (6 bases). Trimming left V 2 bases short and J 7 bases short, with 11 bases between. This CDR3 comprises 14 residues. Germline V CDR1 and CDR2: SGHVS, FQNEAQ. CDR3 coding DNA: TGTGCCAGCAGCTTACTACAGGGTGGTGAAAAACTGTTTTTT. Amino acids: CASSLLQGGEKLFF.

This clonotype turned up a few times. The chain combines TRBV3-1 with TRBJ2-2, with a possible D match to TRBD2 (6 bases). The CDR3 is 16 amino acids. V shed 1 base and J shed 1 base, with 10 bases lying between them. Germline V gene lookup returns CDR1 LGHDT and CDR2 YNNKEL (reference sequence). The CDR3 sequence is CASSQVEGLNTGELFF. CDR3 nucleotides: TGTGCCAGCAGCCAAGTGGAGGGGTTGAACACCGGGGAGCTGTTTTTT.

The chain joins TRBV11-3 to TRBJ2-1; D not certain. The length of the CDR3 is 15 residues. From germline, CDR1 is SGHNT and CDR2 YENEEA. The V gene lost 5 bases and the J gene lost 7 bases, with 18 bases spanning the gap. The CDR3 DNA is TGTGCCAGCAGCCAGGTCCGCAGTGGGGTTAATGAGCAGTTCTTC. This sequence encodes CASSQVRSGVNEQFF.

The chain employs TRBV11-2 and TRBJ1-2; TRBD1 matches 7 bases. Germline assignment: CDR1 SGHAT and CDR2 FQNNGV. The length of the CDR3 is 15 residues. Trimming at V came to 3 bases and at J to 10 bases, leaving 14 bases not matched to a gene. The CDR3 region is CASSFLKGQFQVYTF. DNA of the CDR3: TGTGCCAGCAGCTTCTTGAAGGGACAGTTCCAGGTCTACACCTTC.

CDR3 nucleotides: TGTGCCAGCAGTAACACAGGGGGTTCTGAAGCTTTCTTT. It specifies CASSNTGGSEAFF. V usage is TRBV6-6 and J usage is TRBJ1-1; 8 bases line up with TRBD1. V was pared by 5 bases and J by 6 bases, with 5 bases of the junction left unmatched. The germline CDR1 and CDR2 sequences are MNHNY and SVGAGI (reference sequence). This CDR3 is built from 13 residues.

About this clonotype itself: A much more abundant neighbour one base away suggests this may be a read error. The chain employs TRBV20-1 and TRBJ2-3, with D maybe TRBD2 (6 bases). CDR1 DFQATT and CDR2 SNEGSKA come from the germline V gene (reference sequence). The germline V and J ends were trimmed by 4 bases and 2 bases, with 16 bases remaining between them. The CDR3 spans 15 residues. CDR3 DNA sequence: TGCAGTGCTAACCGGGACTCCGAAAACACAGATACGCAGTATTTT. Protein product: CSANRDSENTDTQYF.